The rows below give T cell receptor beta chains drawn from one sample of a study of CD8+CD57+ T cells in acquired aplastic anemia. One entry per CDR3 protein, called by TCRdb with MiXCR from the reads. Of about 470,000 distinct CDR3 sequences in the sample, around 30% were seen once. Sequencing was done on a sample of sorted CD4+, CD8+, or CD8+CD57+ T cells (not recorded which) from PBMCs. These receptors were taken from a human donor with aplastic anemia. Each CDR3 is given without its conserved first and last residue.

TRBV6-1,ASSRTLDRDEQY
TRBV2,ASVVSLGWNEQF
TRBV7-8,ASSPGRVETQY
TRBV10-3,AISESSRDSINSPLH
TRBV7-2,ASSLEALNQPQH
TRBV24-1,ATSDGRETQY
TRBV20-1,SARQGDWTEAF
TRBV7-2,ASSLGLADTQY
TRBV2,ASSEYPGQTYEQY
TRBV20-1,SARDAGTTEAF
TRBV6-4,ASSEGQGQRAF
TRBV29-1,SVGDTRGKLF
TRBV20-1,SAQDRGTEAF
TRBV29-1,SVGPDIERNTIY
TRBV29-1,SVARMLDAEAF
TRBV13,ASSPDSSYNSPLH
TRBV5-1,ASSQRLGWEQF
TRBV20-1,SATSPQGPYEQY
TRBV9,ASSVGDPGTSSLWFYEQY
TRBV24-1,ARRHRTRRNTGELF
TRBV7-8,ASSSYRGQNTEAF
TRBV4-2,ASRRTSGGASSYNEQF
TRBV20-1,SASPLGTNEQY
TRBV9,ASSPGGSSLDGYT
TRBV19,ASSDRTGYT
TRBV11-2,ASSFLLQNYEQY
TRBV13,ASTPEADSGNTIY
TRBV15,ATSRDRGLAGGPPAGELF
TRBV11-2,ASSSTQGVGAF
TRBV12-3/TRBV12-4,ASSFQGGPYEQY
TRBV2,ASRVMDSPLH
TRBV29-1,SVELTGGGYT
TRBV6-1,ASGLARGTQY
TRBV9,ASSVDPAGTYEQY
TRBV2,ASSVDRGGNTQY
TRBV20-1,SASPVSGREQETQY
TRBV11-3,ASSLAGTGLGTEAF
TRBV28,ASSLRNRRVVTEAF
TRBV7-8,ASSVLASSYEQY
TRBV25-1,ASSASKKGNTEAF
TRBV15,ATSSRTRGEQY
TRBV7-8,ASSLVAETYEQY
TRBV7-2,ASSPSGQGIDEQY
TRBV30,AWSPRKNTEAF
TRBV19,ASSQLEAGEPF
TRBV19,ASSMTRDNSYEQY
TRBV9,ASSGGGGQLTDTQY
TRBV7-9,ASSLDRGDEAF
TRBV6-5,ASSYSGRGDGYT
TRBV29-1,SVEDRLARMNTEAF
TRBV24-1,ASLGTGIYEQY
TRBV24-1,ATFRGEGGNTIY